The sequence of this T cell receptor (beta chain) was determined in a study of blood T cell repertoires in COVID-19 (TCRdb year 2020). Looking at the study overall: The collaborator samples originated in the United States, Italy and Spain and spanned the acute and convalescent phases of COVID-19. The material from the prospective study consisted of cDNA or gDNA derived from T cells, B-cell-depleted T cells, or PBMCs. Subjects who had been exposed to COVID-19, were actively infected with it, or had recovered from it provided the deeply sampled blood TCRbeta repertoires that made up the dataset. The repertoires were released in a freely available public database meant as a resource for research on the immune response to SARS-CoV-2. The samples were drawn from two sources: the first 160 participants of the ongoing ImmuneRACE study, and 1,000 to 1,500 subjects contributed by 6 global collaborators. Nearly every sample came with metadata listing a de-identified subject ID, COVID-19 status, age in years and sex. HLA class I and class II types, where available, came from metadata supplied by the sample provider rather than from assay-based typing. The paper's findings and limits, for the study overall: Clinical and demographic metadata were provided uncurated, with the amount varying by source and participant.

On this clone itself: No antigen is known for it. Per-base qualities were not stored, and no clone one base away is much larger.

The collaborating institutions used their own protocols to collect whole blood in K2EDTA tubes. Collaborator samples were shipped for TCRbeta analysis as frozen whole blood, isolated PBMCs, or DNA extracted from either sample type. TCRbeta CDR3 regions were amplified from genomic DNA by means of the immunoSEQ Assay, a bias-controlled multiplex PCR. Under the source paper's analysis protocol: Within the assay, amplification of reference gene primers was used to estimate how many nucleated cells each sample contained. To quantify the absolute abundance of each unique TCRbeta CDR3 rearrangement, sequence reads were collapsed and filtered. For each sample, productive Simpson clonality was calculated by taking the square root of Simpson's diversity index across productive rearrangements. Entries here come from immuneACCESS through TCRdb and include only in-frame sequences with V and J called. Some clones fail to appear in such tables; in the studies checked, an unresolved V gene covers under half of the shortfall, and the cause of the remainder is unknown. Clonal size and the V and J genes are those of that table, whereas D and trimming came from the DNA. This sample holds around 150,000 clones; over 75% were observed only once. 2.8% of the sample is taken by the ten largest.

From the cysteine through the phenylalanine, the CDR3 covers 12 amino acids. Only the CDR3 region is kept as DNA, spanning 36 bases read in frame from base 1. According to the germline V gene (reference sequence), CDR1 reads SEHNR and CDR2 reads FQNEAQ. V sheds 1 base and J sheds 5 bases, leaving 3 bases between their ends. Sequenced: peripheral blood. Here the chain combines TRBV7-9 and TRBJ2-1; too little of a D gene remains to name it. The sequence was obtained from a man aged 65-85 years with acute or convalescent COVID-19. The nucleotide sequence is TGTGCCAGCAGCTTAGACAACAATGAGCAGTTCTTC. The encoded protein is CASSLDNNEQFF.